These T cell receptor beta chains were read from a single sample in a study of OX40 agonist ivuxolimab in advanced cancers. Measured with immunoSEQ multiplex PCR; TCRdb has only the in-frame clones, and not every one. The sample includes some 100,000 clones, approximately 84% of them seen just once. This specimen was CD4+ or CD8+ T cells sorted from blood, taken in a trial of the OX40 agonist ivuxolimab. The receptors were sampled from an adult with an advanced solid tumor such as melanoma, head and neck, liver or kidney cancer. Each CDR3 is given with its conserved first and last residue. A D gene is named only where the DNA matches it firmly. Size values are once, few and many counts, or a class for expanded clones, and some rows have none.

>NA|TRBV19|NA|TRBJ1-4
CASRGTTNEKLFF
TGTGCCAGTAGGGGAACAACTAATGAAAAACTGTTTTTT
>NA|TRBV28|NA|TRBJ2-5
CASSLRETQYF
TGTGCCAGCAGTCTCAGGGAGACCCAGTACTTC
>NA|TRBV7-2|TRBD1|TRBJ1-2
CASSLPTGGAGYGYTF
TGTGCCAGCAGCCTGCCGACAGGGGGCGCGGGGTATGGCTACACCTTC
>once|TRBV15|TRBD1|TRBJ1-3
CATSWGQGSSGNTIYF
TGTGCCACCAGCTGGGGACAGGGGAGCTCTGGAAACACCATATATTTT
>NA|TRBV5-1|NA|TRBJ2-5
CASSRGPDFMETQYF
TGCGCCAGTTCAAGGGGCCCGGACTTCATGGAGACCCAGTACTTC
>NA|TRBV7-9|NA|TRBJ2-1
CASSKQGVEQFF
TGTGCCAGCAGCAAACAGGGCGTCGAGCAGTTCTTC
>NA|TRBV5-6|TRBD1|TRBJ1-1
CASSLAGDRVPEAFF
TGTGCCAGCAGCTTGGCCGGAGACAGGGTTCCTGAAGCTTTCTTT
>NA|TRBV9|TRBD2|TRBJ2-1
CASSVDGRDNEQFF
TGTGCCAGCAGCGTAGACGGGAGGGACAATGAGCAGTTCTTC
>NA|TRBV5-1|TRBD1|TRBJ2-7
CASSQQGAREQYF
TGCGCCAGCAGCCAGCAGGGGGCGCGGGAGCAGTACTTC
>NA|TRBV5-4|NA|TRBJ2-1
CASSLDSRGEQFF
TGTGCCAGCAGCTTGGATAGCAGGGGTGAGCAGTTCTTC
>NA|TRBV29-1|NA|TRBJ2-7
CSVIIHKTYEQYF
TGCAGCGTTATAATCCATAAGACCTACGAGCAGTACTTC
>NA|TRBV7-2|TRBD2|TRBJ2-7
CASSLVTGGPYEQYF
TGTGCCAGCAGCTTAGTTACGGGGGGGCCGTACGAGCAGTACTTC
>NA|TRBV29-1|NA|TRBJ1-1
CSAPGPGRNTEAFF
TGCAGCGCCCCCGGCCCGGGGAGGAACACTGAAGCTTTCTTT
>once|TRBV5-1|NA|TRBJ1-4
CASSLDPGVDEKLFF
TGCGCCAGCAGCTTGGATCCAGGGGTGGATGAAAAACTGTTTTTT
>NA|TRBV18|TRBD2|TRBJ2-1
CASSPREAGNEQFF
TGTGCCAGCTCACCACGGGAAGCGGGGAACGAGCAGTTCTTC
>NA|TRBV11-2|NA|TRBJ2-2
CASSWRSGGAGELFF
TGTGCCAGCAGCTGGCGCAGTGGGGGGGCAGGGGAGCTGTTTTTT
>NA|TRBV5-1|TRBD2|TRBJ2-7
CASSSGLAGVGYEQYF
TGCGCCAGCAGCTCGGGACTAGCGGGAGTAGGCTACGAGCAGTACTTC
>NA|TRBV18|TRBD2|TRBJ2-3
CASLTSGGRSTDTQYF
TGTGCCAGCTTGACTAGCGGGGGGCGCAGCACAGATACGCAGTATTTT
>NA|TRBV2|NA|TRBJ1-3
CASSEARGSSGNTIYF
TGTGCCAGCAGTGAAGCGCGGGGGTCGAGTGGAAACACCATATATTTT
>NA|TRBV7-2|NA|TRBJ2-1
CASRRGGSNNEQFF
TGTGCCAGCAGAAGGGGTGGCTCCAACAATGAGCAGTTCTTC
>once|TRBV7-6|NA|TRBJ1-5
CASSFGRNQPQHF
TGTGCCAGCAGCTTCGGAAGGAATCAGCCCCAGCATTTT
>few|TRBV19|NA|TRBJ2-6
CASRGEGAGANVLTF
TGTGCCAGTAGAGGGGAGGGGGCTGGGGCCAACGTCCTGACTTTC
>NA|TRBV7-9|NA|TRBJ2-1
CASSWTGPNEQFF
TGTGCCAGCAGCTGGACTGGCCCCAATGAGCAGTTCTTC
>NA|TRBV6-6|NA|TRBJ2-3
CATQRGAYEDTQYF
TGTGCCACCCAGAGGGGGGCCTATGAAGATACGCAGTATTTT
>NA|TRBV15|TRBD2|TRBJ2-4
CATSRVIAGGEKGKNIQYF
TGTGCCACCAGCAGAGTCATAGCGGGGGGAGAAAAAGGCAAAAACATTCAGTACTTC
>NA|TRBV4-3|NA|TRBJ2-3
CASSQDRDTDTQYF
TGCGCCAGCAGCCAAGACAGGGACACAGATACGCAGTATTTT
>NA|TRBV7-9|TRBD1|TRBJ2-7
CASSLWGGTGDNEQYF
TGTGCCAGCAGCTTATGGGGCGGGACAGGGGATAACGAGCAGTACTTC
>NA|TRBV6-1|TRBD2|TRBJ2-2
CASSVSGGGNTGELFF
TGTGCCAGCAGTGTTAGCGGGGGAGGTAACACCGGGGAGCTGTTTTTT
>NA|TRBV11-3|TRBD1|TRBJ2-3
CASSSGTGSTDTQYF
TGTGCCAGCAGCTCCGGGACAGGGAGCACAGATACGCAGTATTTT
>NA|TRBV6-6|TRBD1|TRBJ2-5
CASSANDRGETQYF
TGTGCCAGCAGCGCCAATGACAGGGGTGAGACCCAGTACTTC
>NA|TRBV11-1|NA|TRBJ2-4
CASSPWEMGTKNIQYF
TGTGCCAGCAGCCCCTGGGAAATGGGGACCAAAAACATTCAGTACTTC
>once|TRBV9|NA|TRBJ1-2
CASSVQGGTLIDGYTF
TGTGCCAGCAGCGTGCAAGGCGGGACCCTGATCGACGGCTACACCTTC
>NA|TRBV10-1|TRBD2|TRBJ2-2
CASSESRAGAGELFF
TGCGCCAGCAGTGAGTCAAGGGCGGGAGCCGGGGAGCTGTTTTTT
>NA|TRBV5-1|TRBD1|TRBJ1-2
CASSSGQGVNGYTF
TGCGCCAGCAGCTCGGGACAGGGGGTTAATGGCTACACCTTC
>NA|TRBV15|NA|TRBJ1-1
CATSRDSTDSTEAFF
TGTGCCACCAGCAGAGATTCAACAGACTCCACTGAAGCTTTCTTT
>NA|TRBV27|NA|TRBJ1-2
CASSLSGVGSNYGYTF
TGTGCCAGCAGTTTATCAGGGGTCGGGAGTAACTATGGCTACACCTTC
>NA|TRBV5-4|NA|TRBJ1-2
CASSWSPPQSYGYTF
TGTGCCAGCAGCTGGTCCCCGCCTCAGAGCTACGGCTACACCTTC
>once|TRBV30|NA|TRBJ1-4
CAWSVQGNEKLFF
TGTGCCTGGAGTGTACAAGGGAATGAAAAACTGTTTTTT
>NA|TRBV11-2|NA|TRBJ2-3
CASSLGGPDTQYF
TGTGCCAGCAGCTTAGGAGGTCCAGATACGCAGTATTTT
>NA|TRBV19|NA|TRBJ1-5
CASSIWGNNQPQHF
TGTGCCAGTAGTATCTGGGGGAACAATCAGCCCCAGCATTTT
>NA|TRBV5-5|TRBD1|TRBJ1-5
CASSLYRQGGQPQHF
TGTGCCAGCAGCTTGTATCGACAGGGAGGTCAGCCCCAGCATTTT
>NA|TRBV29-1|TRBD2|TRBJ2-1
CSVVSSGIGEQFF
TGCAGCGTTGTGAGTAGCGGGATAGGCGAGCAGTTCTTC
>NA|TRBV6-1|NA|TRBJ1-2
CACRGFNYGYTF
TGTGCCTGCAGGGGCTTTAACTATGGCTACACCTTC
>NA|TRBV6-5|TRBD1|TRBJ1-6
CASTGTGNSPLHF
TGTGCCAGCACTGGGACAGGGAATTCACCCCTCCACTTT
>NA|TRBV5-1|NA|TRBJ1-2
CASSLDGTPWDYGYTF
TGCGCCAGCAGCTTAGACGGGACCCCCTGGGACTATGGCTACACCTTC
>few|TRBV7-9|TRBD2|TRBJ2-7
CASIPTSGSSSEQYF
TGTGCCAGCATCCCGACTAGCGGGAGTTCTAGCGAGCAGTACTTC
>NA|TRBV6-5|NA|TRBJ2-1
CASSPRGSEQFF
TGTGCCAGCAGTCCCAGGGGCAGTGAGCAGTTCTTC
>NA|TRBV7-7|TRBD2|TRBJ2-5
CSSGGAETQYF
TGTTCCAGCGGGGGGGCGGAGACCCAGTACTTC
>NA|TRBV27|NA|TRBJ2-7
CASSLGGSSGNYEQYF
TGTGCCAGCAGTCTCGGGGGAAGTAGCGGAAACTACGAGCAGTACTTC
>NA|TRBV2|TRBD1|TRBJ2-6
CASVGQGIPGANVLTF
TGTGCCAGCGTCGGACAGGGGATCCCTGGGGCCAACGTCCTGACTTTC
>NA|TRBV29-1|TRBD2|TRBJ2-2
CSVAAGGTGELFF
TGCAGCGTTGCGGCGGGGGGCACCGGGGAGCTGTTTTTT
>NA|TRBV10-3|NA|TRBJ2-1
CAISESSYNEQFF
TGTGCCATCAGTGAAAGCTCCTACAATGAGCAGTTCTTC
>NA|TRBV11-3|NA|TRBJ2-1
CASSLGTSTGQFF
TGTGCCAGCAGCCTTGGGACTTCCACTGGGCAGTTCTTC
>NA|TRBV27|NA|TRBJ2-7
CASSYRIPYEQYF
TGTGCCAGCAGCTACAGAATCCCCTACGAGCAGTACTTC
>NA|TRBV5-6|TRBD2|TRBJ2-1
CASSSRTSGGNEQFF
TGTGCCAGCAGCTCCCGGACTAGCGGGGGCAATGAGCAGTTCTTC
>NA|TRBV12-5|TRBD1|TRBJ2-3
CASGLFPMWGQATDTQYF
TGTGCTAGTGGTTTGTTCCCGATGTGGGGACAGGCTACAGATACGCAGTATTTT
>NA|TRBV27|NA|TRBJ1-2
CVQQSSLRGGYTF
TGTGTCCAGCAGTCCAGCCTCAGAGGTGGCTACACCTTC
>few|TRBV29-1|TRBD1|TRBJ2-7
CSVEDRDSYEQYF
TGCAGCGTTGAGGACAGGGACTCCTACGAGCAGTACTTC
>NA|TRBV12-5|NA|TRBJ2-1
CASVGTDWGRKFF
TGTGCTAGTGTTGGGACGGATTGGGGGAGAAAGTTCTTC
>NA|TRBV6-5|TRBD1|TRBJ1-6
CASRMDRGGGSPLHF
TGTGCCAGCAGAATGGACAGGGGAGGGGGTTCACCCCTCCACTTT